This TCR beta chain is from a study of OX40 agonist ivuxolimab in advanced cancers. Turning to the study itself: Participants, 82.7% male, averaged around 64 years of age, ranging from roughly 23 to 80. Study-wide findings and caveats: Among expanded peripheral T cells, antigen specificity went undetermined. Average numbers of expanded clones were greater in CD8+ T cells than in CD4+.

Assay: immunoSEQ multiplex PCR; the TCRdb copy retains only in-frame clones and omits some. The table lists about 77,000 clones, approximately 83% of them singletons. About this clone itself: What it binds is not known.

The sequenced sample was CD4+ or CD8+ T cells sorted from blood, obtained in a trial of the OX40 agonist ivuxolimab. The TCR comes from an adult with an advanced solid tumor such as melanoma, head and neck, liver or kidney cancer.

In DNA, the CDR3 is TGTGCCAGCAGCCGAGGGGGTAGGGAGACCCAGTACTTC. This sequence encodes CASSRGGRETQYF. The V call is TRBV11-1, the J call TRBJ2-5; D possibly corresponds to TRBD1 (6 bases). The ends were cut back, 5 bases at V and 5 bases at J, with 12 bases in the middle. CDR3 size: 13 residues. The germline gives CDR1 SGHAT, CDR2 FQDESV (reference sequence).